This is a list of T cell receptor beta chains from one sample in a study of T cells in Graves' hyperthyroidism and ophthalmopathy. Via MiXCR, TCRdb re-called the multiplex PCR reads, giving one row per CDR3 protein. The repertoire holds about 290,000 distinct CDR3 sequences, with over 15% as singletons. Sequenced: blood. The receptor set was obtained from a young man with Graves' hyperthyroidism. The CDR3 runs from the conserved cysteine through the conserved F or W. D genes are given only for firm matches. A row's size may be missing; if present it is once, few, many or a size class.

clone_size j_call d_call v_call cdr3_nt cdr3_aa
NA TRBJ1-6 TRBD1 TRBV9 TGTGCCAGCAGCGCCCACCACGGGACAGGGGCCCGGGATTCACCCCTCCACTTT CASSAHHGTGARDSPLHF
NA TRBJ2-2 NA TRBV9 TGTGCCAGCAGCAAACAGGGAGGCGACACCGGGGAGCTGTTTTTT CASSKQGGDTGELFF
few TRBJ1-2 TRBD1 TRBV24-1 TGTGCCACCAGTGATGGAGACAGGGTCGGCTACACCTTC CATSDGDRVGYTF
many TRBJ2-1 NA TRBV12-3/TRBV12-4 TGTGCCAGCAGTTTCCAGCGGGCTTCCAATGAGCAGTTCTTC CASSFQRASNEQFF
many TRBJ2-7 NA TRBV6-1 TGTGCCAGCACTATTCGCTCCTACGAGCAGTACTTC CASTIRSYEQYF
NA TRBJ2-4 TRBD1 TRBV2 TGTGCCAGCACATCCAGACAGGGTCGTGGAAACATTCAGTACTTC CASTSRQGRGNIQYF
few TRBJ2-3 TRBD2 TRBV20-1 TGCAGTGCTAGAGGGCCTAGCGGAGATACGCAGTATTTT CSARGPSGDTQYF
NA TRBJ2-7 TRBD1 TRBV4-2 TGTGCCAGCAGCCCGGGACAGGTACGCCCCTACGAGCAGTACTTC CASSPGQVRPYEQYF
many TRBJ1-1 NA TRBV18 TGTGCCAGCTCCCCGGGTGCACAGCTCACTGAAGCTTTCTTT CASSPGAQLTEAFF
NA TRBJ1-2 TRBD1 TRBV10-3 TGTGCCATCAGTGAAGAGACAGGGCCCAATTACTATGGCTACACCTTC CAISEETGPNYYGYTF
NA TRBJ2-1 NA TRBV10-3 TGTGCCATCAGCCAGGGACTGGATGAGCAGTTCTTC CAISQGLDEQFF
NA TRBJ2-1 TRBD1 TRBV19 TGTGCCAGTAGTATTCACAGGGGCAGCTCCTACAATGAGCAGTTCTTC CASSIHRGSSYNEQFF
many TRBJ1-5 TRBD1 TRBV12-3/TRBV12-4 TGTGCCAGCAGTTTTCACAGGGGCGATCAGCCCCAGCATTTT CASSFHRGDQPQHF
many TRBJ2-1 TRBD2 TRBV7-2 TGTGCCAGCAGCTTAGACCGTGGGGGACTAGCGGGAGGGCCCCCCTACAATGAGCAGTTCTTC CASSLDRGGLAGGPPYNEQFF
NA TRBJ1-1 NA TRBV7-9 TGTGCCAGCAGCTTAGGATCAAGCCTGAACACTGAAGCTTTCTTT CASSLGSSLNTEAFF
many TRBJ2-7 NA TRBV28 TGTGCCAGCAGAACATCCTACGAGCAGTACTTC CASRTSYEQYF
many TRBJ2-7 NA TRBV6-1 TGTGCCAGCAGCCAGTTGGGCGGGAACTACGAGCAGTACTTC CASSQLGGNYEQYF
NA TRBJ2-1 TRBD2 TRBV3-1 TGTGCCAGCAGCCAAGTAGCGGGAGACAATGAGCAGTTCTTC CASSQVAGDNEQFF
NA TRBJ1-2 NA TRBV6-1 TGTGCCAGCAGCCCCCTGAGCTCCGACGGTAACTATGGCTACACCTTC CASSPLSSDGNYGYTF
few TRBJ2-1 NA TRBV19 TGTGCCAGTAGTATTACCGGAAACAATGAGCAGTTCTTC CASSITGNNEQFF
NA TRBJ1-6 NA TRBV3-1 TGTGCCAGCAGCCAGGGTCGAAGCCATTCACCCCTCCACTTT CASSQGRSHSPLHF
many TRBJ2-5 NA TRBV7-9 TGTGCCAGCAGCTTAGGAGGGTCGTGGGAGACCCAGTACTTC CASSLGGSWETQYF
many TRBJ2-2 TRBD2 TRBV6-1 TGTGCCAGCAGTCCTAGCGGGGCGAACACCGGGGAGCTGTTTTTT CASSPSGANTGELFF
once TRBJ1-1 NA TRBV30 TGTGCCTGGAGTGTACCCTTTCGGGGGTCGAACACTGAAGCTCTCTTT CAWSVPFRGSNTEALF
many TRBJ1-3 TRBD1 TRBV6-1 TGTGCCAGCAGTCCCGACAGGGGAGGCGGAAACACCATATATTTT CASSPDRGGGNTIYF
NA TRBJ2-3 TRBD1 TRBV11-2 TGTGCCAGCAGCCCGGGGACAGCGGGCACAGATACGCAGTATTTT CASSPGTAGTDTQYF
many TRBJ2-3 NA TRBV2 TGTGCCAGCAACCCGGGACTGGAGACAGATACGCAGTATTTT CASNPGLETDTQYF
NA TRBJ2-3 NA TRBV10-2 TGCGCCAGCAGTGAGTCGAGCGTCAATACGCAGTATTTT CASSESSVNTQYF
NA TRBJ2-2 NA TRBV7-9 TGTGCCAGCAGTCTATTCGGGACAAGCAACACCGGGGAGCTGTTTTTT CASSLFGTSNTGELFF
many TRBJ2-4 NA TRBV20-1 TGCAGTGCTAGATTTCCTTTGAGGGCCAAAAACATTCAGTACTTC CSARFPLRAKNIQYF
many TRBJ1-1 NA TRBV3-1 TGTGCCAGCAGCCAAGCCGGAGGGAACACTGAAGCTTTCTTT CASSQAGGNTEAFF
once TRBJ1-6 NA TRBV4-1 TGCGCCAGCAGCCCTAGGACAGATAATAATTCACCCCTCCACTTT CASSPRTDNNSPLHF
NA TRBJ1-5 NA TRBV28 TGTGCCAGCAGCCGCCGGTACACCGATAGCAATCAGCCCCAGCATTTT CASSRRYTDSNQPQHF
many TRBJ1-5 NA TRBV28 TGTGCCAGCAGTTTCCCCCCCCGGGGGATGGGCAATCAGCCCCAGCATTTT CASSFPPRGMGNQPQHF
NA TRBJ2-1 NA TRBV24-1 TGTGCCACCAGTGACCCACCCGGGACCTACAATGAGCAGTTCTTC CATSDPPGTYNEQFF
many TRBJ2-1 NA TRBV7-9 TGTGCCAGCAGCTACCTGCCCGGGACGAACTACAATGAGCAGTTCTTC CASSYLPGTNYNEQFF